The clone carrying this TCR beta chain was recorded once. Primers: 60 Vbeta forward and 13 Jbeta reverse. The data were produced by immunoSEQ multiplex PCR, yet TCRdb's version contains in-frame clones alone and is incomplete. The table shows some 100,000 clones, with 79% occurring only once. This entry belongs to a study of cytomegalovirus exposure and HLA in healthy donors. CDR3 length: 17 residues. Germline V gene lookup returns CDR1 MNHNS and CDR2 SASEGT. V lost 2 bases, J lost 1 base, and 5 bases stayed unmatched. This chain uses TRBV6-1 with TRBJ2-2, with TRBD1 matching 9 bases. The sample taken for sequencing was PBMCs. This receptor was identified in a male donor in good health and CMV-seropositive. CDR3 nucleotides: TGTGCCAGCAGTGAATCCCCGACAGGGGGGAACACCGGGGAGCTGTTTTTT. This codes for CASSESPTGGNTGELFF.